This TCR beta chain is drawn from a study of OX40 agonist ivuxolimab in advanced cancers. Study-level information: Patients assigned to dose escalation were diagnosed with hepatocellular carcinoma, melanoma, renal cell or head and neck cancer.

CDR1 and CDR2 from the germline V gene are SGHRS and YFSETQ. The CDR3 contains 16 residues. V was clipped by 5 bases and J by 1 base; unmatched bases: 7. The repertoire was sequenced with immunoSEQ multiplex PCR; TCRdb's copy has only in-frame clones and lacks some. Among under 75,000 clones, 84% were seen once, and the ten largest hold 0.78%. The sequence came from an adult with an advanced solid tumor such as melanoma, head and neck, liver or kidney cancer. The rearrangement uses TRBV5-1 and TRBJ2-2, with TRBD1 matching over 8 bases. Material: CD4+ or CD8+ T cells sorted from blood, obtained in a trial of the OX40 agonist ivuxolimab. The CDR3 sequence: CASRSGGQGNTGELFF. CDR3 bases: TGCGCCAGCAGATCCGGTGGACAGGGGAACACCGGGGAGCTGTTTTTT. Complete variable domain (other parts from reference TRBV5-1 and TRBJ2-2): KAGVTQTPRYLIKTRGQQVTLSCSPISGHRSVSWYQQTPGQGLQFLFEYFSETQRNKGNFPGRFSGRQFSNSRSEMNVSTLELGDSALYLCASRSGGQGNTGELFFGEGSRLTVL.